This T cell receptor (beta chain) is from a study of cytomegalovirus exposure and HLA in healthy donors. Study results and caveats: It was taken for granted in presence/absence analyses that sequencing depth across donors was roughly uniform.

Healthy bone marrow donors made up the donors. The primer mix had 60 Vbeta and 13 Jbeta primers. Profiling relied on immunoSEQ multiplex PCR, and the TCRdb table lists in-frame clones only, not all of them. The table has some 160,000 clones, roughly 62% seen once. Comments on this clone: The target antigen is unknown.

The germline V gene has CDR1 MNHEY and CDR2 SMNVEV (reference sequence). The CDR3 has 14 amino acids. The V and J ends lost 2 bases and 7 bases, in that order; junction bases with no gene match: 3. The material sequenced was PBMCs. The V call is TRBV27, the J call TRBJ2-1; TRBD2 aligns across 9 bases. The clonotype originates from a man between 60 and 75 years old in good health and CMV-seronegative. The CDR3 sequence: CASSLLAGKNEQFF. The DNA of the CDR3 is TGTGCCAGCAGTTTACTAGCGGGAAAGAATGAGCAGTTCTTC.